A selection of T cell receptor beta chains follows, all from one sample in a study of blood T cell repertoires in COVID-19. The protocol was immunoSEQ multiplex PCR, while the TCRdb copy is restricted to in-frame clones and leaves out a portion. The sample records over 100,000 clones, roughly 85% being singletons. The specimen was peripheral blood. The receptors were gathered from a man aged 35 to 55 with acute or convalescent COVID-19. Both conserved end residues are part of each CDR3. The order of the fields is D gene, V gene, clone size, J gene, CDR3 protein, CDR3 DNA. D genes are given only for firm matches. The size of a clone is reported for some rows only, either as once, few or many, or as a class for expanded clones.

D: TRBD2; V: TRBV3-1/TRBV3-2; size: -; J: TRBJ2-7; CDR3: CASSRLAVSYEQYF; DNA: TGTGCCAGCAGCCGACTAGCGGTCTCCTACGAGCAGTACTTC
D: -; V: TRBV13; size: -; J: TRBJ2-7; CDR3: CASSFTRAGLSYEQYF; DNA: TGTGCCAGCAGCTTTACCCGAGCGGGCCTCTCCTACGAGCAGTACTTC
D: -; V: TRBV19; size: -; J: TRBJ2-1; CDR3: CASSMEGGGYNEQFF; DNA: TGTGCCAGTAGTATGGAGGGTGGGGGCTACAATGAGCAGTTCTTC
D: TRBD1; V: TRBV7-9; size: -; J: TRBJ2-7; CDR3: CASSLGTGDRYYEQYF; DNA: TGTGCCAGCAGCTTAGGGACAGGGGATAGGTACTACGAGCAGTACTTC
D: -; V: TRBV11-2; size: few; J: TRBJ2-7; CDR3: CASSHGQYSSYEQYF; DNA: TGTGCCAGCAGCCACGGACAGTATAGCTCCTACGAGCAGTACTTC
D: TRBD2; V: TRBV18; size: -; J: TRBJ2-5; CDR3: CASSPPLLAGVGAQYF; DNA: TGTGCCAGCTCACCACCGCTTCTAGCGGGAGTCGGCGCCCAGTACTTC
D: TRBD2; V: TRBV19; size: -; J: TRBJ2-2; CDR3: CASRGLAGTNTGELFF; DNA: TGTGCCAGTAGAGGACTAGCGGGAACGAACACCGGGGAGCTGTTTTTT
D: TRBD1; V: TRBV6-5; size: -; J: TRBJ1-1; CDR3: CASSYSRGLATEAFF; DNA: TGTGCCAGCAGTTACTCGAGGGGGCTTGCCACTGAAGCTTTCTTT
D: TRBD2; V: TRBV6-5; size: -; J: TRBJ2-1; CDR3: CASFSAGGGHNEQFF; DNA: TGTGCCAGCTTTTCCGCGGGGGGTGGACACAATGAGCAGTTCTTC
D: -; V: TRBV12-3/TRBV12-4; size: -; J: TRBJ2-1; CDR3: CASSFLNEQFF; DNA: TGTGCCAGCAGTTTTCTAAATGAGCAGTTCTTC
D: -; V: TRBV7-8; size: few; J: TRBJ2-5; CDR3: CASSLRTRGETQYF; DNA: TGTGCCAGCAGCTTACGTACTAGAGGGGAGACCCAGTACTTC
D: TRBD1; V: TRBV6-5; size: -; J: TRBJ1-1; CDR3: CASSRGTAEAFF; DNA: TGTGCCAGCAGTCGAGGGACAGCGGAAGCTTTCTTT
D: -; V: TRBV19; size: -; J: TRBJ2-7; CDR3: CASSILPGPYEQYF; DNA: TGTGCCAGTAGTATCCTGCCAGGGCCCTACGAGCAGTACTTC